This TCR beta chain came from a study of blood T cell repertoires in COVID-19 (TCRdb year 2020). For the study in its entirety: Samples from collaborators originated in the United States, Italy and Spain and spanned both the acute and convalescent phases of COVID-19. The material from the prospective study consisted of cDNA or gDNA derived from T cells, B-cell-depleted T cells, or PBMCs. Deeply sampled blood TCRbeta repertoires from subjects exposed to, actively infected with, or recovered from COVID-19 were included in the dataset. A freely available public database, intended as a resource for researchers studying the immune response to SARS-CoV-2, is where the repertoires were released. Samples came from the ongoing ImmuneRACE study (first 160 participants) plus 1,254 subjects from 6 global collaborators. Sample metadata almost always included a de-identified subject ID, COVID-19 status, age in years and sex. Where available, HLA class I and class II types were obtained from metadata supplied by the sample provider rather than from assay-based typing.

Overall study outcomes, separate from this receptor: The amount of clinical and demographic metadata varied by source and participant and was provided uncurated.

Participants in the prospective study were enrolled through a virtual design, were aged roughly 18 to 90 years, and lived in 24 United States geographic areas. To assign participants to cohorts, the prospective study relied on clinical history that participants themselves reported in a screening survey and a study questionnaire. Recovered participants in ImmuneRACE Cohort 3 were defined as having two consecutive negative NP/OP PCR tests, clearance from a healthcare professional, or resolution of symptoms. In the prospective study, mobile phlebotomists collected whole blood, serum and a nasopharyngeal or oropharyngeal swab from each participant. Participants in the prospective study had the option to provide additional blood draws and questionnaires over an approximately 2-month period. Before DNA extraction, blood samples from the prospective study were shipped at room temperature or frozen. From cysteine to phenylalanine, the CDR3 is 18 amino acids long. Only CDR3 DNA remains: 54 bases, in frame from the first base. V loses 3 bases of germline sequence and J loses 0 bases, and the interval between the two ends is 18 bases. The germline V gene (reference sequence) specifies SEHNR as CDR1 and FQNEAQ as CDR2.

A note on this clone: Its specific antigen is unknown. The sample holds no much larger clone one base away, and base qualities are not on file.

The immunoSEQ Assay, a bias-controlled multiplex PCR, was used to amplify TCRbeta CDR3 regions from genomic DNA. From the authors' description of their analysis: The number of nucleated cells in each sample was estimated by amplification of reference gene primers within the assay. To quantify the absolute abundance of each unique TCRbeta CDR3 rearrangement, sequence reads were collapsed and filtered. Productive Simpson clonality was computed per sample as the square root of Simpson's diversity index over productive rearrangements. Not all clones reach the TCRdb copy of this immuneACCESS table, which keeps in-frame sequences only. Checked studies attribute under half of the gap to unresolved V genes and leave the rest unexplained. For V, J and clone size, that table is used; D and trimming come from the DNA. In all, the sample holds around 300,000 clones, and 89% of those were seen once. About 2% of the sample lies in the top ten.

In this chain, TRBV7-9 is recombined with TRBJ2-1; the D segment cannot be called with confidence. Sequenced input: PBMCs or T cells enriched from blood (not recorded which). This clonotype was sampled from a woman aged 55-69 years who had recovered from COVID-19. The CDR3 region reads CASSFQSARSLSYNEQFF. Here is the DNA: TGTGCCAGCAGCTTTCAATCTGCTCGAAGCCTCTCCTACAATGAGCAGTTCTTC.